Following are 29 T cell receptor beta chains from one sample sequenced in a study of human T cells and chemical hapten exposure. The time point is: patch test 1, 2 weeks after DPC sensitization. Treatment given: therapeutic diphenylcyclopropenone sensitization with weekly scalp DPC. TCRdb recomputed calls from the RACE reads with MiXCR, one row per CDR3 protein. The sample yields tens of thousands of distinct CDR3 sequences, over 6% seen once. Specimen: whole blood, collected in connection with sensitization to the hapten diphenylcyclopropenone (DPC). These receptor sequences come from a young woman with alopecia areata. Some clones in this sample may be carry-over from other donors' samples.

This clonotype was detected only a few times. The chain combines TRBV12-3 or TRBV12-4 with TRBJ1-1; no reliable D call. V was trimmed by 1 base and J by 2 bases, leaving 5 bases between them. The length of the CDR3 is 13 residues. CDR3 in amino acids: CASSLVLNTEAFF. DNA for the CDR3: TGTGCCAGCAGTTTAGTTCTAAACACTGAAGCTTTCTTT.

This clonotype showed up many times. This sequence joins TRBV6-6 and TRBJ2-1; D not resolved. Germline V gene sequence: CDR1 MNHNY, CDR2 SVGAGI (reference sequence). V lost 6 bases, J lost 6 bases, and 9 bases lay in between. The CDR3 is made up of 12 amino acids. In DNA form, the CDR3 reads TGTGCCAGCAGCTTACGCTTCAATGAGCAGTTCTTC. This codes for CASSLRFNEQFF.

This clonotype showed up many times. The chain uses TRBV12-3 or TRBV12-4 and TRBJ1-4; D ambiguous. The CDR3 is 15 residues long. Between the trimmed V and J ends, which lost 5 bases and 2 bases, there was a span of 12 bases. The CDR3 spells CASSPFLGTNEKLFF. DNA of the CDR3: TGTGCCAGCAGTCCCTTTTTGGGTACTAATGAAAAACTGTTTTTT.

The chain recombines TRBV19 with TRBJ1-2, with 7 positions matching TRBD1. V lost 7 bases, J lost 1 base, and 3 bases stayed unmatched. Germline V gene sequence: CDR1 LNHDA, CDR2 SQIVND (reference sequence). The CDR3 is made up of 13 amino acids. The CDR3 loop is CASTRDSNYGYTF. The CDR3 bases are TGTGCCAGTACCAGGGACAGTAACTATGGCTACACCTTC. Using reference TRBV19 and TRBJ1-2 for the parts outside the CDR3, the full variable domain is DGGITQSPKYLFRKEGQNVTLSCEQNLNHDAMYWYRQDPGQGLRLIYYSQIVNDFQKGDIAEGYSVSREKKESFPLTVTSAQKNPTAFYLCASTRDSNYGYTFGSGTRLTVV.

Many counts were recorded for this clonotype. The CDR3 sequence is CASSPRYGSGETQYF. As DNA, the CDR3 is TGTGCCAGCAGCCCGAGGTACGGGAGTGGAGAGACCCAGTACTTC. The chain carries TRBV3-1 and TRBJ2-5; D is perhaps TRBD2 (6 bases). The V end was cut by 4 bases, the J end by 4 bases, with 16 bases between. Germline V lookup: CDR1 LGHDT, CDR2 YNNKEL (reference sequence). This CDR3 is 15 amino acids long.

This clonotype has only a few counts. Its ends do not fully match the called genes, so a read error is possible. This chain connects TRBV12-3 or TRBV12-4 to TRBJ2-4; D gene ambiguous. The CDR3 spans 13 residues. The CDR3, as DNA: TGTGCCAGCAGTTTGGTAGCCAAAAACATTCGGTACTTC. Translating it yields CASSLVAKNIRYF.

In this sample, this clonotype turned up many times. This CDR3 reads CASAVRPQPQHF. The CDR3 region has the DNA TGTGCCAGCGCCGTGAGGCCTCAGCCCCAGCATTTT. The rearrangement uses TRBV12-3 or TRBV12-4 and TRBJ1-5; D is ambiguous. Deletions cut 8 bases from V and 6 bases from J, with 11 bases between. The CDR3 runs to 12 residues.

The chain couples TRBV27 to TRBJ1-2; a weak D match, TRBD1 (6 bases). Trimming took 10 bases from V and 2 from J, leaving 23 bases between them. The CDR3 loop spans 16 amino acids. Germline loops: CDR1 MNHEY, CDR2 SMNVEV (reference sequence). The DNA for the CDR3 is TGTGCCACCAAGACCATTGGGATTCAGGGGAACTATGGCTACACCTTC. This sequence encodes CATKTIGIQGNYGYTF.

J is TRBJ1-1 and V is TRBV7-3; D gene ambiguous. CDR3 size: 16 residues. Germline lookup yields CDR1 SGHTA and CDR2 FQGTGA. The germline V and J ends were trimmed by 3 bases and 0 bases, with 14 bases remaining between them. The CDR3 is CASSLPAGQLNTEAFF. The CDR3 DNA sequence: TGTGCCAGCAGCTTGCCCGCCGGCCAGCTGAACACTGAAGCTTTCTTT.

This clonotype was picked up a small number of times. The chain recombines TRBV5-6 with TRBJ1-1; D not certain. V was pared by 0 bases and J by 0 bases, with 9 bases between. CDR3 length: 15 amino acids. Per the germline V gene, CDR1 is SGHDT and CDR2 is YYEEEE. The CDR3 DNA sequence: TGTGCCAGCAGCTTGGGGGATGGTATGAACACTGAAGCTTTCTTT. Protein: CASSLGDGMNTEAFF.

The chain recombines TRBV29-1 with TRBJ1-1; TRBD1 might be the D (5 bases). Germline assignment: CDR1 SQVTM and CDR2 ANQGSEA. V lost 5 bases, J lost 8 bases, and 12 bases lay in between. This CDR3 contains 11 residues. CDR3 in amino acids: CSVILGGEAFF. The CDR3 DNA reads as TGCAGCGTTATATTGGGGGGAGAAGCTTTCTTT. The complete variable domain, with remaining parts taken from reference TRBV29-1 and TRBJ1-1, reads SAVISQKPSRDICQRGTSLTIQCQVDSQVTMMFWYRQQPGQSLTLIATANQGSEATYESGFVIDKFPISRPNLTFSTLTVSNMSPEDSSIYLCSVILGGEAFFGQGTRLTVV.

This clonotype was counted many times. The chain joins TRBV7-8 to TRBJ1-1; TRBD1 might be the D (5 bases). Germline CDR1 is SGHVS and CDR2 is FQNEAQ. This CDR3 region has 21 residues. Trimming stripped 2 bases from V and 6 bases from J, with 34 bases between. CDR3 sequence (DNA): TGTGCCAGCAGCTTAAGGGGACTGAGAAGGGTGGGGGAAACACTAGGCGCTGAAGCTTTCTTT. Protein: CASSLRGLRRVGETLGAEAFF.

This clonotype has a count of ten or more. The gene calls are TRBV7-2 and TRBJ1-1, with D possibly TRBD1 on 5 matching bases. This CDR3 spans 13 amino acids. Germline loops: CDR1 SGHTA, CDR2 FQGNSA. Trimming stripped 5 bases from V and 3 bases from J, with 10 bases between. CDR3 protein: CASSPQGYTEAFF. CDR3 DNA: TGTGCCAGCAGCCCCCAGGGTTACACTGAAGCTTTCTTT.

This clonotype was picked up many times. The CDR3 DNA follows: TGTGCCAGCAGCCAAGATTTGATGAACACTGAAGCTTTCTTT. Amino acid sequence: CASSQDLMNTEAFF. V is TRBV3-1 and J is TRBJ1-1, with no clear D. Germline CDR1 reads LGHDT; CDR2 reads YNNKEL (reference sequence). V was trimmed by 0 bases and J by 0 bases, leaving 5 bases between them. The CDR3 length is 14 residues.

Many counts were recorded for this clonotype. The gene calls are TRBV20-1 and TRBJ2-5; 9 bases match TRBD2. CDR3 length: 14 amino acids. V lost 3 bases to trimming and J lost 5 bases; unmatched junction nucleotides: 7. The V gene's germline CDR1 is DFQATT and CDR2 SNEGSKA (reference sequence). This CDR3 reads CSASRRGGGETQYF. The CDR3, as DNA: TGCAGTGCTAGTAGGCGGGGGGGCGGGGAGACCCAGTACTTC.

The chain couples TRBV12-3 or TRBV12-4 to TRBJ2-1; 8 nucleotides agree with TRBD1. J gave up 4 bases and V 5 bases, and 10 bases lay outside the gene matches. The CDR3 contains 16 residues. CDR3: CASSGTWDRQYNEQFF. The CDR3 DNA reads TGTGCCAGCAGTGGTACCTGGGACAGGCAGTACAATGAGCAGTTCTTC.

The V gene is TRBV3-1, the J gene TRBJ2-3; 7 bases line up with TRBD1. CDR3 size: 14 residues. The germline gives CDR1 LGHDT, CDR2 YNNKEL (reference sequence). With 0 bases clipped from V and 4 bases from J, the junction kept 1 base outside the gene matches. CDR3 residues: CASSQEGTADTQYF. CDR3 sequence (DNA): TGTGCCAGCAGCCAAGAAGGGACAGCAGATACGCAGTATTTT.

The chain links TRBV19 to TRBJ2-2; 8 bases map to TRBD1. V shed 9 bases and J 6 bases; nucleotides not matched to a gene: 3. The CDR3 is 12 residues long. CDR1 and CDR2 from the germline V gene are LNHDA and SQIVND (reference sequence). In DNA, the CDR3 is TGTGCCAGCCTACAGGGGGCCGGGGAGCTGTTTTTT. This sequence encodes CASLQGAGELFF.

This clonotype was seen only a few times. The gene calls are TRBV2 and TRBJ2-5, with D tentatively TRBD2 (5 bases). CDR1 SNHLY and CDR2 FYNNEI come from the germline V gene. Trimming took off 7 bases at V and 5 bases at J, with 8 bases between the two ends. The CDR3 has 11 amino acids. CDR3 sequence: CASIRGETQYF. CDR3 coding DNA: TGTGCCAGCATAAGAGGGGAGACCCAGTACTTC.

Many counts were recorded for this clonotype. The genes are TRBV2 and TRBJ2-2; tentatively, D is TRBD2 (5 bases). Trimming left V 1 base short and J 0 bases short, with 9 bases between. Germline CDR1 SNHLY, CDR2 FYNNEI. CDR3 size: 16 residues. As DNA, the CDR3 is TGTGCCAGCAGTGAAGGAGGGCGGACGAACACCGGGGAGCTGTTTTTT. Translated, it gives CASSEGGRTNTGELFF. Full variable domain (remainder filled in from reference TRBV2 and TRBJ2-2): EPEVTQTPSHQVTQMGQEVILRCVPISNHLYFYWYRQILGQKVEFLVSFYNNEISEKSEIFDDQFSVERPDGSNFTLKIRSTKLEDSAMYFCASSEGGRTNTGELFFGEGSRLTVL.

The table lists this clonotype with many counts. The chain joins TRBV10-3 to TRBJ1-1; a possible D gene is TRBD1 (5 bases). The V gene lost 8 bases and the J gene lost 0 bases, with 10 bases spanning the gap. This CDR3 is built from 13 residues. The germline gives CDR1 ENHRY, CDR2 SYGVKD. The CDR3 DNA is TGTGCCATCCTCGGGACCCTGAACACTGAAGCTTTCTTT. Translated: CAILGTLNTEAFF.

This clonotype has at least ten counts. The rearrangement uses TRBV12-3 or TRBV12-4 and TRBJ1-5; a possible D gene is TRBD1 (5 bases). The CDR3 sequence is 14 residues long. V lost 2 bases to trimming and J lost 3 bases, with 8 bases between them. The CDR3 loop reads CASSLQGSNQPQHF. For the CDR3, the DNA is TGTGCCAGCAGTTTACAGGGTTCCAATCAGCCCCAGCATTTT.

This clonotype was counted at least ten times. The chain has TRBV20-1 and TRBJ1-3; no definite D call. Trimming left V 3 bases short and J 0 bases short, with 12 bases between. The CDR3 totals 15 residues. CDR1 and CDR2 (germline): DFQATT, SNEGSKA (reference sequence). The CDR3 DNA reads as TGCAGTGCTAGTGATCCGGGGAGCTCTGGAAACACCATATATTTT. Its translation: CSASDPGSSGNTIYF.

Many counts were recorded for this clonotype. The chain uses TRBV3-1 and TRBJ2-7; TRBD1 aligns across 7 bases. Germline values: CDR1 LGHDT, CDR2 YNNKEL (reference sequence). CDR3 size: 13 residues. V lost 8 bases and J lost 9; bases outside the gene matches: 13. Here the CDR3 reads CASSSGQALGQYF. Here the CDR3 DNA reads TGTGCCAGCTCCTCCGGACAGGCCCTTGGGCAGTACTTC.

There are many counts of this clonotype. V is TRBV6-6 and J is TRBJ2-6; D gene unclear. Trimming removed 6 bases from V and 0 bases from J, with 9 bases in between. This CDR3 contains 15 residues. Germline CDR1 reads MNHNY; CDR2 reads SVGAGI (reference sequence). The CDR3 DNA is TGTGCCAGCAGACAGCAGAGCTCTGGGGCCAACGTCCTGACTTTC. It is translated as CASRQQSSGANVLTF.

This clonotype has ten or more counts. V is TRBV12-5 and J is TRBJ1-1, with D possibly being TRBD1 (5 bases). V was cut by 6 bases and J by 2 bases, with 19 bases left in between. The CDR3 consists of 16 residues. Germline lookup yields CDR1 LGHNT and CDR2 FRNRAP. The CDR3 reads CASGDSGTHLNTEAFF. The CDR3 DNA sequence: TGTGCTAGTGGAGACAGTGGTACCCATCTCAACACTGAAGCTTTCTTT.

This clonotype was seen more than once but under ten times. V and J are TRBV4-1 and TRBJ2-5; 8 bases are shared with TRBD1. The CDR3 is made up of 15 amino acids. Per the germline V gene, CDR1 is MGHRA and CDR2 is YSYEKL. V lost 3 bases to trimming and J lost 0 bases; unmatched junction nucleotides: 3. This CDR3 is CASSQGQVYQETQYF. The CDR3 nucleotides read TGCGCCAGCAGCCAGGGACAGGTGTACCAAGAGACCCAGTACTTC.

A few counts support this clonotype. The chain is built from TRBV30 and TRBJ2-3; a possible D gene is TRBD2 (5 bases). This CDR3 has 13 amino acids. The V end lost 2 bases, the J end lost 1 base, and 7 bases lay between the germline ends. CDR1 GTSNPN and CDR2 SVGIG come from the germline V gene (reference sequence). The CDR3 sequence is CAWSPGGTDTQYF. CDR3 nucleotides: TGTGCCTGGAGTCCCGGGGGCACAGATACGCAGTATTTT.

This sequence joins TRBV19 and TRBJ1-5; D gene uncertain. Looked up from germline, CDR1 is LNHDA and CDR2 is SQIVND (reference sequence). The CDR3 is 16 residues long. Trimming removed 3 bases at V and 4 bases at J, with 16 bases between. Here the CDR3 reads CASSIYQSPGNQPQHF. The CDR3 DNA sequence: TGTGCCAGTAGTATTTACCAGTCGCCCGGAAATCAGCCCCAGCATTTT.